Given below is one T cell receptor beta chain in context. Antigen specificity is unknown. Germline and junction disagree at one end, which may indicate a read error. The authors ran a second PCR of about 7 to 11 cycles using a sample-barcoded 5' primer and a J-beta primer mix. The template-switch adaptor was a 5' adaptor with 12 random nucleotides. It tagged each cDNA molecule. TCRdb re-derived calls from the 5' RACE reads in MiXCR, one entry per CDR3 protein. This table has approximately 290,000 distinct CDR3 sequences, about 25% appearing once. The germline gives CDR1 SGHTA, CDR2 FQGNSA. This CDR3 has 15 amino acids. No fewer than 6.5 million PBMCs went into each sample. The data were obtained in a study of blood T cells in healthy people across ages. Whole-study findings and limits: Calculation of diversity from one million T cells yielded estimates considered to be underestimates.

The rearrangement joins TRBV7-2 to TRBJ2-2; 11 bases align to TRBD2. Sequenced: blood. This clonotype originated in an older woman in good health. The CDR3 is CACSFSGRAIGELFF. The CDR3 coding sequence is TGTGCCTGCAGCTTTAGCGGGAGGGCCATCGGGGAGCTGTTTTTT.